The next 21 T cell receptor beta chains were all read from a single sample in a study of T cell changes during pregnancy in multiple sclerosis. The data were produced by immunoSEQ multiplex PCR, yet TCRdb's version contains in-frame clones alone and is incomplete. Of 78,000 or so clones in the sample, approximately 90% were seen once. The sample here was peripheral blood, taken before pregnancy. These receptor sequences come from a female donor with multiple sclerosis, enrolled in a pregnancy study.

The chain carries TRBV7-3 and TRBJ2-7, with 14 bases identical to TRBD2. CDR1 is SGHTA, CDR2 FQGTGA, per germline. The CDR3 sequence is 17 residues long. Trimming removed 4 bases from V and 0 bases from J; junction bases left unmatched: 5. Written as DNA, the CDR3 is TGTGCCAGCAGCTCAGGACTAGCGGGGGGTAGCTCCTACGAGCAGTACTTC. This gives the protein CASSSGLAGGSSYEQYF. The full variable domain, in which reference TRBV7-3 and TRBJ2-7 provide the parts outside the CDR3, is GAGVSQTPSNKVTEKGKYVELRCDPISGHTALYWYRQSLGQGPEFLIYFQGTGAADDSGLPNDRFFAVRPEGSVSTLKIQRTERGDSAVYLCASSSGLAGGSSYEQYFGPGTRLTVT.

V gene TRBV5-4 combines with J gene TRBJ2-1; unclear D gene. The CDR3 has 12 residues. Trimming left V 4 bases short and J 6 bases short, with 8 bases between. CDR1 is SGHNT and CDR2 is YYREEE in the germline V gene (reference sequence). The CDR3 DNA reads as TGTGCCAGCAGCCTGTCTCGCAATGAGCAGTTCTTC. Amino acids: CASSLSRNEQFF.

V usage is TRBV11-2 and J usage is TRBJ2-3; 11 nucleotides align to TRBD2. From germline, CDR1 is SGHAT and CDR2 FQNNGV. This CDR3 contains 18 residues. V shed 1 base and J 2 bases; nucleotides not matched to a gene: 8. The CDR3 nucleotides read TGTGCCAGCAGCTTAGTAGCGGGGGGGCCGGAGGTCACAGATACGCAGTATTTT. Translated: CASSLVAGGPEVTDTQYF.

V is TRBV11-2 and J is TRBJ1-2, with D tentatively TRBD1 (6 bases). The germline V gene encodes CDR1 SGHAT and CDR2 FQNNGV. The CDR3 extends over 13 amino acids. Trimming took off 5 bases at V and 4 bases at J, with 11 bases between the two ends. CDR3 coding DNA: TGTGCCAGCAGCCAGGGGTCGATCTATGGCTACACCTTC. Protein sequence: CASSQGSIYGYTF.

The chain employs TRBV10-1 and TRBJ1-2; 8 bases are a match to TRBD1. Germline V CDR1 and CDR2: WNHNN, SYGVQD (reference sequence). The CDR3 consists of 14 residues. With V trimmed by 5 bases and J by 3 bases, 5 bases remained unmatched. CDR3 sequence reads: CASSSAGGYYGYTF. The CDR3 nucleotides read TGCGCCAGCAGTTCCGCAGGGGGCTACTATGGCTACACCTTC.

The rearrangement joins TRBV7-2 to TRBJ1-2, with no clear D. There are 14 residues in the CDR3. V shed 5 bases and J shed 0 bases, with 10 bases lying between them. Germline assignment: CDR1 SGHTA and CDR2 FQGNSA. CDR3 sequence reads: CASSERGPNYGYTF. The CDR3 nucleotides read TGTGCCAGCAGCGAACGAGGGCCTAACTATGGCTACACCTTC.

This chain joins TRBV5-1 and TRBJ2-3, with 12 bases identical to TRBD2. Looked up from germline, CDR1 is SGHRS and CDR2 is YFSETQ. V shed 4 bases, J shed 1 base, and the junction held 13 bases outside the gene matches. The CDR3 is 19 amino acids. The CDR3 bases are TGCGCCAGCAGCAGCCCTAGCGGGGGGGCCTGGAGCGGCACAGATACGCAGTATTTT. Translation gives CASSSPSGGAWSGTDTQYF.

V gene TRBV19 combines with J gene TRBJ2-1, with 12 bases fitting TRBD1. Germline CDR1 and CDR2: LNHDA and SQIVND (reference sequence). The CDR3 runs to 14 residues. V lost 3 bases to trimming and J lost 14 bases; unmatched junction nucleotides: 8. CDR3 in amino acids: CASSIQRGQGAEFF. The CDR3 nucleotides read TGTGCCAGTAGTATTCAACGGGGACAGGGGGCCGAGTTCTTC.

This CDR3 reads CASSSGQEVGELFF. CDR3 sequence (DNA): TGTGCCAGCAGCTCGGGACAGGAAGTCGGGGAGCTGTTTTTT. This rearrangement joins TRBV7-6 to TRBJ2-2, with 8 nucleotides matching TRBD1. The CDR3 is 14 amino acids. Germline CDR1 is SGHVS and CDR2 is FNYEAQ. The trim removed 4 bases at V and 7 bases at J, leaving 5 bases unmatched.

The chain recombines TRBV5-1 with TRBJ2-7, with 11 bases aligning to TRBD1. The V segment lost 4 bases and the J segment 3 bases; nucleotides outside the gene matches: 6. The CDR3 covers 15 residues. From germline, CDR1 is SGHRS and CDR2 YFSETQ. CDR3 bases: TGCGCCAGCAGCGGACCGGGACAGGGGGACTACGAGCAGTACTTC. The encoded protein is CASSGPGQGDYEQYF.

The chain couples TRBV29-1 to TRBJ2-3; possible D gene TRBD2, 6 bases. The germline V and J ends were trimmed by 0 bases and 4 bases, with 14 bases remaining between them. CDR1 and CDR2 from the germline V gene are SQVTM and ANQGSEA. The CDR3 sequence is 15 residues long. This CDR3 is CSVEDGVAVSDTQYF. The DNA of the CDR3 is TGCAGCGTTGAAGATGGGGTAGCGGTCTCAGATACGCAGTATTTT.

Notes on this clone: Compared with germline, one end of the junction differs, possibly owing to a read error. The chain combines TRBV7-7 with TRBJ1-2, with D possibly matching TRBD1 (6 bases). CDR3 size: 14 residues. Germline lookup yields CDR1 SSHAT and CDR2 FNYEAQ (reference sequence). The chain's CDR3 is CASSLGCRGYGYTF. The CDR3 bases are TGTGCTAGCAGCTTAGGTTGCAGGGGATATGGCTACACCTTC.

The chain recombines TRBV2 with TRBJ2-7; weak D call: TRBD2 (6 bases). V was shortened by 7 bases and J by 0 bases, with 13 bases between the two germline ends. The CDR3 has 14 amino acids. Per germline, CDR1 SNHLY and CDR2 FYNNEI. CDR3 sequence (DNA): TGTGCCAGCACCCCCCAAGCGGGCTCCTACGAGCAGTACTTC. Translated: CASTPQAGSYEQYF. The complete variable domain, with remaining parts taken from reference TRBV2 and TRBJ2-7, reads EPEVTQTPSHQVTQMGQEVILRCVPISNHLYFYWYRQILGQKVEFLVSFYNNEISEKSEIFDDQFSVERPDGSNFTLKIRSTKLEDSAMYFCASTPQAGSYEQYFGPGTRLTVT.

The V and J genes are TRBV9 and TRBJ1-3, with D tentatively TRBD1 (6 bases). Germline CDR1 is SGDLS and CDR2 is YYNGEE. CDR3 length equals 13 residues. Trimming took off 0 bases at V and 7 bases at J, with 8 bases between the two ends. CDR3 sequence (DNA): TGTGCCAGCAGCGTAGGGGACATCAACACCATATATTTT. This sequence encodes CASSVGDINTIYF.

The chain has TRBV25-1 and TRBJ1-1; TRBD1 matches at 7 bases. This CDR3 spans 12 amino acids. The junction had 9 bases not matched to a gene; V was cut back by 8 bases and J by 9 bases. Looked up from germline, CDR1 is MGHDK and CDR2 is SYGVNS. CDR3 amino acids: CASREGAAQAFF. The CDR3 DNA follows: TGTGCCAGCCGGGAGGGGGCAGCCCAAGCTTTCTTT.

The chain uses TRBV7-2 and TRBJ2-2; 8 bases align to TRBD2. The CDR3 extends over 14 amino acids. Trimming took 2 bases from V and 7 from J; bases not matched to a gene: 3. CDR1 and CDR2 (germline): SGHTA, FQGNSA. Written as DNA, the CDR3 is TGTGCCAGCAGCTTAACAAGCGGGGGCGGGGAGCTGTTTTTT. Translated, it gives CASSLTSGGGELFF.

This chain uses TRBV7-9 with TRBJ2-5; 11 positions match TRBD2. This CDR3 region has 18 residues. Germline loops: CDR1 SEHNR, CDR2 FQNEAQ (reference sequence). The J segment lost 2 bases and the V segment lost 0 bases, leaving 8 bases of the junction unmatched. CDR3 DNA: TGTGCCAGCAGCTTAGCGCGGCTAGCGGGGGGCAGACAAGAGACCCAGTACTTC. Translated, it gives CASSLARLAGGRQETQYF. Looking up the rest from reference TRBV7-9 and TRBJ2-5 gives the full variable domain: DTGVSQNPRHKITKRGQNVTFRCDPISEHNRLYWYRQTLGQGPEFLTYFQNEAQLEKSRLLSDRFSAERPKGSFSTLEIQRTEQGDSAMYLCASSLARLAGGRQETQYFGPGTRLLVL.

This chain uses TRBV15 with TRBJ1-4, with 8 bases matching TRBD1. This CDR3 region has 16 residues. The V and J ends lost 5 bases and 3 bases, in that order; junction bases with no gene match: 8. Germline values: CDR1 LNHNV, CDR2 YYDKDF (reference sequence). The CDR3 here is CATSWRQGRSNEKLFF. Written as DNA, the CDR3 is TGTGCCACCAGCTGGCGACAGGGGCGATCTAATGAAAAACTGTTTTTT.

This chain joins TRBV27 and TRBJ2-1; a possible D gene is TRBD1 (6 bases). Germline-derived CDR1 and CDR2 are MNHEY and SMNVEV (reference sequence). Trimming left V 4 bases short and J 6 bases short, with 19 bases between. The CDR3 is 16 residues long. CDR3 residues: CASSYLIPDRPNEQFF. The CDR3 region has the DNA TGTGCCAGCAGTTACCTAATCCCGGACAGACCCAATGAGCAGTTCTTC.

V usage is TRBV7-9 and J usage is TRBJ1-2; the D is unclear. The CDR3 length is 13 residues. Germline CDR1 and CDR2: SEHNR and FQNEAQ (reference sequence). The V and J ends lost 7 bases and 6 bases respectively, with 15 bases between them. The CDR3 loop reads CASTYQDADGYTF. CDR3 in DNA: TGTGCCAGCACTTATCAAGATGCGGATGGCTACACCTTC.

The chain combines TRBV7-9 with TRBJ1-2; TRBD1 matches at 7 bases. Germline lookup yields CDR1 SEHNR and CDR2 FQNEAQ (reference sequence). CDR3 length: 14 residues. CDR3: CATSTPGGTYGYTF. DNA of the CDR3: TGTGCTACCAGCACTCCAGGGGGGACCTATGGCTACACCTTC.